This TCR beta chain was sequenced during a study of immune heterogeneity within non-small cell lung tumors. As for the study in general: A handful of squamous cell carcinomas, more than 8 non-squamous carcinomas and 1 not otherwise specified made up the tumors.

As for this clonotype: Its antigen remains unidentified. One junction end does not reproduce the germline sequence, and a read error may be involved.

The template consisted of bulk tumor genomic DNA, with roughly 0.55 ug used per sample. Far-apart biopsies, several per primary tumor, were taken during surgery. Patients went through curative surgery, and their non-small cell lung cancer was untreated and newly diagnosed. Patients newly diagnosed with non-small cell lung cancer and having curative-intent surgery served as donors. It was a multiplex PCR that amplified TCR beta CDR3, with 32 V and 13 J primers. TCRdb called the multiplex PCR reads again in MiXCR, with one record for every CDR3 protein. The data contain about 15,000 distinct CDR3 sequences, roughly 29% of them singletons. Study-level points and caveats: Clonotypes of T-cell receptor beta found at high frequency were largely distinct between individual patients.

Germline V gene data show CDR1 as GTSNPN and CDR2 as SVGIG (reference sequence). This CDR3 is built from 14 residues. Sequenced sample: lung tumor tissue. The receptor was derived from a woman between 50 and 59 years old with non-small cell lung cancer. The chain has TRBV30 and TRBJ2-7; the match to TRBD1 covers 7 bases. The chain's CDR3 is CAWSPGTATYGQYF. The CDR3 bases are TGTGCCTGGAGCCCCGGGACAGCCACCTACGGGCAGTACTTC.